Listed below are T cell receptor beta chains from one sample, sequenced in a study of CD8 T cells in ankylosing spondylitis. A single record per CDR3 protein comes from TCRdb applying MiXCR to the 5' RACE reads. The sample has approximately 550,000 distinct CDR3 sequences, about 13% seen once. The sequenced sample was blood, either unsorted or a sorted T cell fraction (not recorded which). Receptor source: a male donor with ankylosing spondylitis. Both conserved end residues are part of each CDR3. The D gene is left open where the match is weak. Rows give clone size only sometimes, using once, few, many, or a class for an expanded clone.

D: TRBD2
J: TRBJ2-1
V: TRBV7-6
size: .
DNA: TGTGCCAGCAGCTTAAACCCGGGACTAGCGGGACCTGAGCAGTTCTTC
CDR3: CASSLNPGLAGPEQFF

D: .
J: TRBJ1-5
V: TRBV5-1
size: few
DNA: TGCGCCAGCAGCTTGGGGGGCTCGGATCAGCCCCAGCATTTT
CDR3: CASSLGGSDQPQHF

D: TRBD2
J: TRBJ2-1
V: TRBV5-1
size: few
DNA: TGCGCCAGCAACCCGGAGGACCATAGCGGGCGCTACAATGAGCAGTTCTTC
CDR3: CASNPEDHSGRYNEQFF

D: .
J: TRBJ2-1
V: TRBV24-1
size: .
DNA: TGTGCCACCAGTGATTTCCGGGACTTCGACAATGAGCAGTTCTTC
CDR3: CATSDFRDFDNEQFF

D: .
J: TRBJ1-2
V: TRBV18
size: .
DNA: TGTGCCAGCTCACCAGGCCTCCTGGAGGGCTACACCTTC
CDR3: CASSPGLLEGYTF

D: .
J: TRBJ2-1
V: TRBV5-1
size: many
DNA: TGCGCCAGCAGTCCTGAGAAGGGGTACAATGAGCAGTTCTTC
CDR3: CASSPEKGYNEQFF

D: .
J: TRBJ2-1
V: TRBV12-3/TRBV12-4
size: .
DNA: TGTGCCAGCAGTTTCGCAGGTGACGTTGAGCAGTTCTTC
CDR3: CASSFAGDVEQFF

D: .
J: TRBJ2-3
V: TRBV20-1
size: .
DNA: TGCAGTGCCAACCGCCCGGGAGTCGATACGCAGTATTTT
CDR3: CSANRPGVDTQYF

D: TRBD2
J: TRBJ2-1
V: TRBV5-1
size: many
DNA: TGCGCCAGCAGCTTGGAGCCCTACAGACTAGCGGGAGGTTCCTACAATGAGCAGTTCTTC
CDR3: CASSLEPYRLAGGSYNEQFF

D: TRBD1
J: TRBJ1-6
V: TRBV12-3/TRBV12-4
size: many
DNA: TGTGCCAGCAGTTTCGGACAGGGTAGAAATTCACCCCTCCACTTT
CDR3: CASSFGQGRNSPLHF

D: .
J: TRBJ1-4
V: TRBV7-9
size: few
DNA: TGTGCCAGCAGCTATCGCAGGGAAAAACTGTTTTTT
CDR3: CASSYRREKLFF

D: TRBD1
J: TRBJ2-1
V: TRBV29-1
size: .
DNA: TGCAGCGTTGAAGGGGACAGGGTAATTGGCAATGAGCAGTTCTTC
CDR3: CSVEGDRVIGNEQFF

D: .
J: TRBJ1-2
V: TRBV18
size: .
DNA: TGTGCCAGCTCACCACCCGGGGTTCCTAGGAACTATGGCTACACCTTC
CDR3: CASSPPGVPRNYGYTF

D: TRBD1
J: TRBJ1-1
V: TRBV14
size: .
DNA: TGTGCCAGCAGCCAGTGGACAGGGTCCACTGAAGCTTTCTTT
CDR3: CASSQWTGSTEAFF

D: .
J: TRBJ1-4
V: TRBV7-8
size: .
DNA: TGTGCCAGCAGCTTAGTAGACGTTAATGAAAAACTGTTTTTT
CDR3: CASSLVDVNEKLFF

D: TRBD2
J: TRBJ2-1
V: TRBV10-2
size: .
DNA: TGCGCCAGCAGACTAGCGGGAGCCTCCTACAATGAGCAGTTCTTC
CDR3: CASRLAGASYNEQFF

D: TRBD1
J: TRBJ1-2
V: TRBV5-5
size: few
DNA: TGTGCCAGCAGCGCGGGACAGGGGCTCTATGGCTACACCTTC
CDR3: CASSAGQGLYGYTF

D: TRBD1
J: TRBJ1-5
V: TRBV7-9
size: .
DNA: TGTGCCAGCAGCTTTGGACAGGGTCTTGCTCAGCCCCAGCATTTT
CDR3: CASSFGQGLAQPQHF

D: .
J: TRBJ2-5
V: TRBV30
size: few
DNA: TGTGCCTGGAGATCAGGGGAGACCCAGTACTTC
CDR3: CAWRSGETQYF

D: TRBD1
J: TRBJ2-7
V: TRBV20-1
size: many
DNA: TGCAGTGCTCTCGAACACACCGGGACAGGGCATTGGAAGGAGCTAAAGCAGTACTTC
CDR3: CSALEHTGTGHWKELKQYF

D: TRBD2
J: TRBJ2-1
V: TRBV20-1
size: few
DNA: TGCAGTGCTAGAGATCTCACTAGCGGGAGCTCCTACAATGAGCAGTTCTTC
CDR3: CSARDLTSGSSYNEQFF

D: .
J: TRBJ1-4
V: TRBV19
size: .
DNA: TGTGCCAGTAGATTTTCGAGCGAAAAACTGTTTTTT
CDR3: CASRFSSEKLFF

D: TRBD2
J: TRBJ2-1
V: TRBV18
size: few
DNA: TGTGCCAGCTCATCTATAGCGGGAGGTGGCTACAATGAGCAGTTCTTC
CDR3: CASSSIAGGGYNEQFF

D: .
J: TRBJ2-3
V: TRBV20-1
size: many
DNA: TGCAGTGCTAGCGCGATGGTGGGGACAGATACGCAGTATTTT
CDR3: CSASAMVGTDTQYF

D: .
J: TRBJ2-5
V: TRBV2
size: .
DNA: TGTGCCAGCAGTGTGACACTGGTGGAGACCCAGTACTTC
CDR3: CASSVTLVETQYF

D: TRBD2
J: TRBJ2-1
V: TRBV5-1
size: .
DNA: TGCGCCAGCAGCACTAGCGGAACTGAAAATGAGCAGTTCTTC
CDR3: CASSTSGTENEQFF

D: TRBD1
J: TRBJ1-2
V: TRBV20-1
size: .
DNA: TGCAGTGCCCTGCCGGGACAGGGCGTCAATGGCTACACCTTC
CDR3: CSALPGQGVNGYTF

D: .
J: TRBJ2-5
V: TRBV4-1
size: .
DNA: TGCGCCAGCAGCCGTCAGGGAATCCAAGAGACCCAGTACTTC
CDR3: CASSRQGIQETQYF

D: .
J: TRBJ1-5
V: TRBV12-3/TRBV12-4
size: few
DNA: TGTGCCAGCACCATAGGAGGAGGGTCAGGGGCACTTCAGCCCCAGCATTTT
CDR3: CASTIGGGSGALQPQHF

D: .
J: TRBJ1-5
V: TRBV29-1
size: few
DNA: TGCAGCGCCGGGGGGGGTCTGGATCAGCCCCAGCATTTT
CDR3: CSAGGGLDQPQHF

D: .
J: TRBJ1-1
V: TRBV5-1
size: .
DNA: TGCGCCAGCAGCTTGTGGGGGGGGGTGAACACTGAAGCTTTCTTT
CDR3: CASSLWGGVNTEAFF

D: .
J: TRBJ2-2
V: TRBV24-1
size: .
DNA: TGTGCCACGAGCCCGCCCAACACCGGGGAGCTGTTTTTT
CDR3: CATSPPNTGELFF

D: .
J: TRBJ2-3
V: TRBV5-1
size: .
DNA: TGCGCCAGCAGCTCGAGTGGGGAAGATACGCAGTATTTT
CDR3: CASSSSGEDTQYF

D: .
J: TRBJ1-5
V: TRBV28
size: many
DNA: TGTGCCAGCAGTTTTACGGGGAATGCTCGGCAGCCCCAGCATTTT
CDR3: CASSFTGNARQPQHF

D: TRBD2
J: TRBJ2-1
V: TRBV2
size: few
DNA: TGTGCCAGCAGGAAAGCGGGACTCTACAATGAGCAGTTCTTC
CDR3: CASRKAGLYNEQFF

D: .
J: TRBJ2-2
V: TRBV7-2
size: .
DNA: TGTGCCAGCAGCCCCACCCAAATAGCTGGGGAGCTGTTTTTT
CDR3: CASSPTQIAGELFF

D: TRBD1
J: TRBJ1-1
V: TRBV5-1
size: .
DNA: TGCGCCAGCAGCACGGGGCAGGGGGCTACTGAAGCTTTCTTT
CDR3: CASSTGQGATEAFF

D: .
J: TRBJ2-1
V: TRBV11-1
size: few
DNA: TGTGCCAGCAGCTTAAGGGTGTGGGACATAGTTAGCTCCTACAATGAGCAGTTCTTC
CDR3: CASSLRVWDIVSSYNEQFF

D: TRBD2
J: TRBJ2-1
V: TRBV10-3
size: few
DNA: TGTGCCACCGCCGAGGCGCTAGCGGGAGGAGGTGAGCAGTTCTTC
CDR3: CATAEALAGGGEQFF

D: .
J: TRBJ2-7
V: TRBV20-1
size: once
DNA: TGCAGTGCTAGAGAGTCCCGCCGAGGGGAGCTGTACTTC
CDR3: CSARESRRGELYF

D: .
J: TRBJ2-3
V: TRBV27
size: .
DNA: TGTGCCAGCAGGGGCCATAACCGAGATACGCAGTATTTT
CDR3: CASRGHNRDTQYF

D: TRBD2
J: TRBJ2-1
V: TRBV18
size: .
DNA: TGTGCCAGCTCACCCCAGCGGGAGTCCTACAATGAGCAGTTCTTC
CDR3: CASSPQRESYNEQFF

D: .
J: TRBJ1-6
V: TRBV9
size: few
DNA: TGTGCCAGCAGCGTAGGGAGGGCCAAGGGGCCAAATTCACCCCTCCACTTT
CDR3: CASSVGRAKGPNSPLHF

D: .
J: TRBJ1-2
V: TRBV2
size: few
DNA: TGTGCCAGCAGTGAAATCGGGAACTATGGCTACACCTTC
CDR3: CASSEIGNYGYTF

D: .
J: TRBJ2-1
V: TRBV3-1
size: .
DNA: TGTGCCAGCAGCGAAAGGGGGGGCGAGGACGGGAATGAGCAGTTCTTC
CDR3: CASSERGGEDGNEQFF